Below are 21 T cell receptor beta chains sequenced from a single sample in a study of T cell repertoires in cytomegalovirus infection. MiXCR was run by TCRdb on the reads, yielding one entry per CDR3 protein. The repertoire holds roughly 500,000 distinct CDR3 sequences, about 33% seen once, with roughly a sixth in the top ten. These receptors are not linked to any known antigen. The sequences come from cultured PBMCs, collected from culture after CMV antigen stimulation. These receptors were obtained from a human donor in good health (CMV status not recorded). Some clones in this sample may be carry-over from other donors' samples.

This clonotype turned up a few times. CDR3: CASRRRTGGTGELFF. The CDR3 DNA reads as TGTGCCAGCAGACGACGAACAGGGGGCACCGGGGAGCTGTTTTTT. J is TRBJ2-2 and V is TRBV6-2 or TRBV6-3; 8 bases are shared with TRBD1. Germline V gene data show CDR1 as MNHEY and CDR2 as SVGEGT. The junction had 7 bases not matched to a gene; V was cut back by 6 bases and J by 4 bases. The CDR3 has 15 residues.

Here the CDR3 reads CASSPVTSTDTQYF. CDR3 coding DNA: TGTGCCAGCAGTCCGGTGACTAGCACAGATACGCAGTATTTT. The chain recombines TRBV12-3 or TRBV12-4 with TRBJ2-3; no definite D call. This CDR3 has 14 residues. V dropped 5 bases and J dropped 0 bases, with 9 bases sitting between them.

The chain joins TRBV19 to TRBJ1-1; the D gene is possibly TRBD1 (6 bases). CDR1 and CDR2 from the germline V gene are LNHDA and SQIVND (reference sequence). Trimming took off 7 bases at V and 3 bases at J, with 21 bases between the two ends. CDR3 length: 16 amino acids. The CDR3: CASIGGLLEFDTEAFF. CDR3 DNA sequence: TGTGCCAGTATTGGGGGGCTGTTGGAGTTTGACACTGAAGCTTTCTTT.

The CDR3 coding sequence is TGTGCCAGCAGTTACTGGTCGAACACTGAAGCTTTCTTT. As protein: CASSYWSNTEAFF. This chain joins TRBV6-6 and TRBJ1-1; D is undetermined. The ends were cut back, 1 base at V and 1 base at J, with 4 bases in the middle. The CDR3 contains 13 residues. The germline V gene has CDR1 MNHNY and CDR2 SVGAGI (reference sequence).

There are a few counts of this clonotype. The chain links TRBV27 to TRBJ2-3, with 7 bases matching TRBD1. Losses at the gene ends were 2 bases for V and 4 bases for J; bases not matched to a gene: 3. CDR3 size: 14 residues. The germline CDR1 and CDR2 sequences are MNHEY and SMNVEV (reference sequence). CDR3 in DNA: TGTGCCAGCAGTTTAAGCCAGGGGGCAGATACGCAGTATTTT. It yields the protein CASSLSQGADTQYF.

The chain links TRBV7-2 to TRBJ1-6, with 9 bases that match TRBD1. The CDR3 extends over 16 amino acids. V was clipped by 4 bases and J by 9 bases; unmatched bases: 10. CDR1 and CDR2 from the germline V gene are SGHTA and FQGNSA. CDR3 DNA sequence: TGTGCCAGCAGCTCCCCGGGACAGGGATTGAGTTCACCCCTCCACTTT. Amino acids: CASSSPGQGLSSPLHF. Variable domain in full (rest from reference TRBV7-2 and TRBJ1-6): GAGVSQSPSNKVTEKGKDVELRCDPISGHTALYWYRQSLGQGLEFLIYFQGNSAPDKSGLPSDRFSAERTGGSVSTLTIQRTQQEDSAVYLCASSSPGQGLSSPLHFGNGTRLTVT.

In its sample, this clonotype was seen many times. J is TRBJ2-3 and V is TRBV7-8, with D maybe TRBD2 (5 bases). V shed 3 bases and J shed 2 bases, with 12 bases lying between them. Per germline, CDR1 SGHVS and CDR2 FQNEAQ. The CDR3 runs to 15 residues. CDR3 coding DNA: TGTGCCAGCAGCTTGAGCGGCCCAAACACAGATACGCAGTATTTT. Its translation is CASSLSGPNTDTQYF. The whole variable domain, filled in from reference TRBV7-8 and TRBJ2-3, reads GAGVSQSPRYKVAKRGQDVALRCDPISGHVSLFWYQQALGQGPEFLTYFQNEAQLDKSGLPSDRFFAERPEGSVSTLKIQRTQQEDSAVYLCASSLSGPNTDTQYFGPGTRLTVL.

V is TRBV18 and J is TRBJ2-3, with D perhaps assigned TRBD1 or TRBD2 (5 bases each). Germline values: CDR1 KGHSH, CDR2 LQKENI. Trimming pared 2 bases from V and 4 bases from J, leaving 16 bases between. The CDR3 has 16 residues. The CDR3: CASSPAVLGAADTQYF. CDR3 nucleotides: TGTGCCAGCTCACCAGCCGTTCTCGGGGCCGCAGATACGCAGTATTTT.

CDR3 sequence reads: CASNTQGAGEKLFF. The CDR3 bases are TGTGCCAGTAATACTCAGGGGGCTGGGGAAAAACTGTTTTTT. The chain has TRBV19 and TRBJ1-4; 8 bases are shared with TRBD1. There are 14 residues in the CDR3. V dropped 7 bases and J dropped 8; count of bases not matched to a gene: 9. CDR1 and CDR2 (germline): LNHDA, SQIVND (reference sequence).

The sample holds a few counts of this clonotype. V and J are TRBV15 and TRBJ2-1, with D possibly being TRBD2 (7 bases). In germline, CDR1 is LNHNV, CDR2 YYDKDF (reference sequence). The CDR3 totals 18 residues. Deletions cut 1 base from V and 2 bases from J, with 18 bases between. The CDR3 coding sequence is TGTGCCACCAGCAGAGCCGGCTTTGGGGGGGACACCTACAATGAGCAGTTCTTC. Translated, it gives CATSRAGFGGDTYNEQFF.

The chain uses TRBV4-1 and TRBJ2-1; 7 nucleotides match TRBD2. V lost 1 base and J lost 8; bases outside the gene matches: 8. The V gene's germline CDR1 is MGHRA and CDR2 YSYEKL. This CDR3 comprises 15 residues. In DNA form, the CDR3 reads TGCGCCAGCAGCCAAGGGGACTATAACCACGATGAGCAGTTCTTC. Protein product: CASSQGDYNHDEQFF.

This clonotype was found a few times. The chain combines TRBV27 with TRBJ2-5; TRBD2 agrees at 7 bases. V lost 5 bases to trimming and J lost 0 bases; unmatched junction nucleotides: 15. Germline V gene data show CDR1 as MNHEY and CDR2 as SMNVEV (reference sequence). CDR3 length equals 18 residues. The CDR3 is CASSPLASSGRNQETQYF. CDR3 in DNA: TGTGCCAGCAGTCCACTCGCGAGTAGCGGGCGAAACCAAGAGACCCAGTACTTC.

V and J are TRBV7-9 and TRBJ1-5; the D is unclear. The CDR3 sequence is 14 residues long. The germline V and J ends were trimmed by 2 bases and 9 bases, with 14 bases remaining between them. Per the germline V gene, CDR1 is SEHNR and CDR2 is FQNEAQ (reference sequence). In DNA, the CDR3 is TGTGCCAGCAGCTTAACTAAGGGAGTTTGGCCCCAGCATTTT. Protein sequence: CASSLTKGVWPQHF.

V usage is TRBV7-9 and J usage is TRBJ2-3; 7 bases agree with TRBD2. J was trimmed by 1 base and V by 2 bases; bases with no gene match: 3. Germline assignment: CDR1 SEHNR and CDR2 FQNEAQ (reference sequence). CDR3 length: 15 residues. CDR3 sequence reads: CASSLSSGGTDTQYF. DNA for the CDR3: TGTGCCAGCAGCTTATCTAGCGGAGGCACAGATACGCAGTATTTT.

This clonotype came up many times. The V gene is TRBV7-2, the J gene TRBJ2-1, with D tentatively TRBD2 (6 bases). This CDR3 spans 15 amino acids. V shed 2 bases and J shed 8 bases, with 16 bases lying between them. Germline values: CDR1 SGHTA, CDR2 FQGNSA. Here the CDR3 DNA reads TGTGCCAGCAGCTTACAAACCTCTAGCGCCCATGAGCAGTTCTTC. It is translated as CASSLQTSSAHEQFF.

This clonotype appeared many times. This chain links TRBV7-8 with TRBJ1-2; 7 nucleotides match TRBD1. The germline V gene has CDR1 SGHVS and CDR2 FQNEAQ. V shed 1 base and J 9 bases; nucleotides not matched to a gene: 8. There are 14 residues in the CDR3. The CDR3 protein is CASSLDTGVGSYTF. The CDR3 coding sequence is TGTGCCAGCAGCTTAGATACAGGGGTGGGGAGCTACACCTTC.

Here the CDR3 reads CASSYPVSRMNTEAFF. Written as DNA, the CDR3 is TGTGCCAGCAGTTACCCGGTTTCAAGGATGAACACTGAAGCTTTCTTT. This chain uses TRBV6-2 or TRBV6-3 with TRBJ1-1; unclear D gene. Trimming left V 2 bases short and J 0 bases short, with 13 bases between. Per germline, CDR1 MNHEY and CDR2 SVGEGT. The CDR3 totals 16 residues.

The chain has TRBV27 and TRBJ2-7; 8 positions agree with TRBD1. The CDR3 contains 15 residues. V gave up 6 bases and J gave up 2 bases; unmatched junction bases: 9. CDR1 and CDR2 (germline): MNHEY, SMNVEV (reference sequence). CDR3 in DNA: TGTGCCAGCAGACCTGGGACAGGCCTGACCTACGAGCAGTACTTC. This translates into CASRPGTGLTYEQYF.

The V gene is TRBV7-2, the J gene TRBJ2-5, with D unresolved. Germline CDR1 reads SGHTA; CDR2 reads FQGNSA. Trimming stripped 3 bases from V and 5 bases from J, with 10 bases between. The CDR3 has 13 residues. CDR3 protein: CASSFSPDETQYF. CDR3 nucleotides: TGTGCCAGCAGCTTTTCACCCGACGAGACCCAGTACTTC.

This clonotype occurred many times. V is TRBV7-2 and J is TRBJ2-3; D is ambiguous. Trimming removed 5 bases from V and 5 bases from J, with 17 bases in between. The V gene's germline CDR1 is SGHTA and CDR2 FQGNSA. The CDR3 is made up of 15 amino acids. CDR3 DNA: TGTGCCAGCAGCCGTTGGCCCAATATTGGAGATACGCAGTATTTT. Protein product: CASSRWPNIGDTQYF.

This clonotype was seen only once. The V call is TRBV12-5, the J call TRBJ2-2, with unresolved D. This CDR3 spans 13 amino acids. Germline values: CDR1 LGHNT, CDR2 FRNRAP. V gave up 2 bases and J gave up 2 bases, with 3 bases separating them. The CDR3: CASGLTNTGELFF. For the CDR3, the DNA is TGTGCTAGTGGTTTGACTAACACCGGGGAGCTGTTTTTT.